The sequence of this T cell receptor beta chain was determined in a study of blood T cell repertoires in COVID-19. For the study at large: Acute and convalescent COVID-19 samples came from the United States, Italy and Spain.

Germline V CDR1 and CDR2: SNHLY, FYNNEI. V was pared by 5 bases and J by 6 bases, with 11 bases of the junction left unmatched. The CDR3 loop spans 16 amino acids. How the authors handled the data: Scientists estimated how many nucleated cells there were by amplifying reference gene primers. Sequencing used immunoSEQ multiplex PCR; TCRdb keeps in-frame clones, though not all of them. That table is the source of V, J and clone size, and D and trimming were worked out from the DNA. The sample includes some 69,000 clones, roughly 80% of them seen just once. Sequences were obtained from peripheral blood. The TCR originated in a man aged 55-75 years with acute or convalescent COVID-19. The chain carries TRBV2 and TRBJ2-3; 10 bases line up with TRBD1. The CDR3 DNA reads TGTGCCAGCAGTCCGGGACAGGGGTTTGTTTTGGATACGCAGTATTTT. Its protein is CASSPGQGFVLDTQYF. The entire variable domain, with the rest obtained from reference TRBV2 and TRBJ2-3, is as follows: EPEVTQTPSHQVTQMGQEVILRCVPISNHLYFYWYRQILGQKVEFLVSFYNNEISEKSEIFDDQFSVERPDGSNFTLKIRSTKLEDSAMYFCASSPGQGFVLDTQYFGPGTRLTVL.